The clone carrying this T cell receptor beta chain came up a few times. The length of the CDR3 is 14 residues. This sample is part of a study of blood T cells in healthy people across ages. Primed by a sample-barcoded 5' primer and a J-beta primer mix, a second PCR proceeded for 7 to 11 cycles. TCRdb independently ran MiXCR on the 5' RACE reads; one entry per CDR3 protein. The data contain hundreds of thousands of distinct CDR3 sequences, 53% of them singletons. This TCR came from a man aged 80 or over in good health. The rearrangement uses TRBV21-1 and TRBJ2-7; the listed D gene, TRBD1, was not tested against the DNA. TRBV21-1 is termed a pseudogene. Source material: blood. CDR3 amino acids: CASSKTNRPDEQYF. Written as DNA, the CDR3 is TGTGCCAGCAGCAAAACGAACAGGCCCGACGAGCAGTACTTC.